This section outlines one TCR beta chain sequence together with its context. This sample was included in a study of OX40 agonist ivuxolimab in advanced cancers. Clones were sequenced by immunoSEQ multiplex PCR, and TCRdb holds only the in-frame ones, with some missing. The table lists about 15,000 clones, 82% of them singletons, with 40% to 50% in the top ten. The junction had 2 bases not matched to a gene; V was cut back by 4 bases and J by 2 bases. This CDR3 comprises 15 residues. Germline assignment: CDR1 MNHEY and CDR2 SMNVEV (reference sequence). Here the sequenced sample was CD4+ or CD8+ T cells sorted from blood, taken in a trial of the OX40 agonist ivuxolimab. This sequence joins TRBV27 and TRBJ2-1, with TRBD2 identical over 10 bases. This sequence originates from an adult with an advanced solid tumor such as melanoma, head and neck, liver or kidney cancer. CDR3 DNA sequence: TGTGCCAGCAGTTATAGCGGGGGGACCTACAATGAGCAGTTCTTC. The encoded protein is CASSYSGGTYNEQFF.